These 4 T cell receptor beta chains originate from one sample sequenced in a study of T cell responses to AZD1222 COVID-19 vaccine. Profiled with immunoSEQ multiplex PCR; TCRdb holds only in-frame clones, not every one. Among more than 100,000 clones listed, about 90% were seen once. The sample here was peripheral blood, taken 28 days after the second AZD1222 dose. Receptors were obtained from an adult who received the AZD1222 COVID-19 vaccine.

The genes are TRBV4-1 and TRBJ2-7; TRBD2 is a possible D gene (6 bases). The CDR3 is 16 amino acids. Germline V gives CDR1 MGHRA, CDR2 YSYEKL. V was cut by 4 bases and J by 5 bases, with 21 bases left in between. Written as DNA, the CDR3 is TGCGCCAGCAGCCCCTCGGGGGTCTTACCAGGCCACGAGCAGTACTTC. Amino acid sequence: CASSPSGVLPGHEQYF.

The V and J genes are TRBV7-8 and TRBJ2-5; D might be TRBD2 (5 bases). CDR3 length equals 14 residues. V was cut by 0 bases and J by 5 bases, with 10 bases left in between. Germline loops: CDR1 SGHVS, CDR2 FQNEAQ. The CDR3 protein is CASSLAPEAETQYF. In nucleotides, the CDR3 is TGTGCCAGCAGCTTAGCCCCGGAGGCGGAGACCCAGTACTTC.

The gene calls are TRBV7-3 and TRBJ1-1; D may be TRBD1 (6 bases). In germline, CDR1 is SGHTA, CDR2 FQGTGA. Trimming shortened V by 2 bases and J by 4 bases, and 11 bases separated the two germline ends. The CDR3 runs to 14 residues. CDR3 loop: CASSLLGGPTEAFF. Written as DNA, the CDR3 is TGTGCCAGCAGCTTACTCGGGGGGCCCACTGAAGCTTTCTTT.

The chain uses TRBV28 and TRBJ1-2; 8 bases agree with TRBD1. V dropped 6 bases and J dropped 7; count of bases not matched to a gene: 10. Germline V CDR1 and CDR2: MDHEN, SYDVKM. CDR3 length: 14 residues. CDR3: CASRPPGGAGGYTF. CDR3 DNA sequence: TGTGCCAGCAGACCACCAGGGGGCGCGGGTGGCTACACCTTC.